This record concerns one TCR beta chain sequence. It has no known antigen specificity. No much larger clone is present one base from it, and per-base qualities are unavailable. The sample belongs to a study of cytomegalovirus exposure and HLA in healthy donors (dated by TCRdb to the late 2010s). Regarding the research as a whole: In an earlier analysis of roughly 590 of the donors, around 290 Gb of sequence data and 100 million or so unique TCR beta sequences from roughly 190 million T cells were reported. In a later genetic analysis, genome-wide SNP genotypes for about 65% of the roughly 670 donors were used, and that subset was treated as a discovery cohort. Roughly 320 gigabases of sequencing data and around 88 million unique TCR sequences made up an early release that covered some 640 HLA-typed donors. Typing coverage differed by locus: A, B, C, DRB1 and DQB1 were typed in about 620-630 donors, DQA1 in 500 to 550, DPA1 in some 610, and DPB1 in about 450. A handful of DR-DQ haplotypes were handled as single units for association and clustering because linkage in the cohort was strong. Besides the first cohort of roughly 640 subjects, a separate validation cohort made up of 95 to 150 different subjects was used. Among the approximately 400 genotyped donors, approximately 77% belonged to the genetic ancestry cluster associated with self-reported Caucasian donors. Every repertoire in the discovery cohort had been generated on one and the same sequencing platform. A later analysis re-analyzed previously published TCR beta repertoires from several hundred donors and added high-resolution HLA genotyping to study TCR occurrence patterns. The study was designed to test whether signatures of past pathogen exposure could be identified by cataloging public T cell receptors. To decide whether each TCR beta V gene segment behaved as functional or pseudogenic, an earlier analysis of some 600 of the donors relied on high-throughput TCR beta sequencing. Rather than using new phenotypic data, the later analysis identified candidate immune exposures from TCR beta sequences and from how often those sequences occurred across donors. Donor age, sex, ethnicity and CMV serostatus were collected together with the repertoire data. The study profiled the T cell repertoires of around 700 subjects by immunosequencing and related them to cytomegalovirus serostatus. Across 398 genotyped donors of the cohort, an average of roughly 250,000 unique TCR beta nucleotide sequences per donor were sequenced, and around 19% of those sequences were non-productive. High-throughput TCR immunosequencing, statistical association of individual TCRs with disease status, and machine learning were combined to predict cytomegalovirus infection status. HLA typing covered class I and class II loci at four-digit resolution.

Trimming takes 5 bases from V and 5 bases from J, and the germline ends sit 17 bases apart. The CDR3 covers 15 residues, taking in both the cysteine and the phenylalanine. The sequence is cut down to CDR3 DNA, 45 bases in frame from base 1. Reading the germline V gene gives CDR1 SGHTA and CDR2 FQGNSA. Libraries came from the immunoSEQ multiplex PCR assay. A mixture of 60 forward primers for TCR Vbeta segments and 13 reverse primers for TCR Jbeta segments was used in the multiplex PCR. Amplification of the CDR3 region of rearranged TCR beta genes was performed with a multiplex PCR assay on genomic DNA. Amplified TCR beta libraries were sequenced as 87-base-pair reads on the Illumina HiSeq System. For the original study's pipeline: A later analysis counted some 80 million unique TCR beta chains across the 550 to 800 repertoires, and around 9.9 million of these chains were shared by at least two donors. Raw reads were error-corrected and collapsed into unique sequences by a nearest-neighbor algorithm in which closely related sequences were merged to remove PCR and sequencing errors. To assign V, D and J gene segments, CDR3 sequences were aligned to IMGT reference sequences. For a sequence to be retained, at least a six-nucleotide match to both a V gene segment and a J gene segment was required. Rearrangements were classified as productive when the CDR3 lacked stop codons and remained in frame with V and J, and all other rearrangements were classified as non-productive. Following IMGT convention, CDR3 was defined as the stretch from the second conserved V-encoded cysteine up to the conserved J-encoded phenylalanine. Sequences without an unambiguous match to a single V gene segment were excluded from the earlier analysis of 500 to 700 of the donors. An earlier analysis of several hundred of the donors called V segments functional above 56.7% productive rearrangements and segregating when the between-donor standard deviation exceeded 5%. A statistical classification framework was developed to diagnose cytomegalovirus status using the catalog of TCR beta chain sequences. In a later analysis, TCR nucleotide sequences were compared against IMGT/GENE-DB human TR gene sequences so that V and J genes could be assigned. A later analysis assigned CDR3 sequences and most-parsimonious VDJ recombination scenarios with the TCRdist pipeline. In a later analysis, every TCR beta chain was defined by the combination of its CDR3 amino acid sequence and its V-gene family, and reads without a unique V-gene family were dropped. In a later analysis, 450 to 600 highly shared, low-generation-probability nucleotide sequences were removed to address suspected cross-contamination and a sequencing artifact. A later analysis calculated a clonal expansion index for each public chain from normalized within-repertoire ranks of inferred template counts. Generation probabilities in a later analysis came from a VDJ recombination model fitted to out-of-frame rearrangements, and those results were checked against IGoR. A later analysis scored TCR-TCR, TCR-HLA and TCR-CMV co-occurrence with hypergeometric tests, applying a repertoire-size bias correction to TCR pairs. In a later analysis, false discovery rates were estimated by permuting HLA or CMV assignments 20 times. In a later analysis, co-occurring TCRs were grouped using DBSCAN, with TCRdist sequence similarity added in when clustering inside HLA-allele-positive subsets. Repertoires with fewer than 30,000 or more than 120,000 public chains were left out of co-occurrence clustering, as were about 5 repertoires with anomalous nucleotide sharing. Here the immuneACCESS table is served through TCRdb, limited to in-frame sequences with V and J called. Missing clones are a known gap in these copies; in checked studies unresolved V genes cover under half, and the rest lacks a known reason. The V and J calls and clone size were taken over from that table, and D and trimming were inferred from the DNA. The sample contains approximately 70,000 clones, 60% to 80% of them found a single time. The ten largest make up around 10% of the sample.

The cohort was made up of roughly 670 healthy bone marrow donors. Cohort members were all nominally healthy when sampled, although unrecorded immune exposures were likely present. The donor tested CMV seropositive, placing the donor among the approximately 310 seropositive members of the cohort. A peripheral blood sample was collected from each donor, and TCR beta sequencing was performed on peripheral blood mononuclear cells. Genomic DNA was extracted from the blood cell samples with the Qiagen DNeasy Blood Extraction Kit. The research as a whole found: The sequencing pipeline was judged likely to have produced a cluster of highly shared sequence variants as a technical artifact. Immune exposure information for the cohort was limited to CMV serostatus. In a later analysis, HLA-associated TCR beta chains were found to be more clonally expanded and to have lower generation probabilities than equally common non-associated chains. V-gene and J-gene trimming of TCR beta chains was associated with a missense DCLRE1C variant in a later genetic analysis, and the association was replicated in an independent cohort. A later analysis associated 15,000 to 20,000 TCR beta sequences with specific HLA alleles at a false discovery rate of 0.05. Because HLA typing was unavailable for some donors at each locus, only the typed subset was used in association tests. When HLA alleles, especially DR and DQ, strongly co-occurred, TCR associations were difficult to assign to individual alleles. The classifier was reported to diagnose cytomegalovirus status with high specificity and sensitivity in both the original and validation cohorts. In an earlier analysis of approximately 600 of the donors, most TCR beta V segments were observed in productive rearrangements about 87% or about 30% of the time, broadly matching IMGT annotations. In a later analysis, most CMV-associated TCR beta chains were found to appear HLA-restricted, with HLA associations seemingly driven largely by CMV exposure. According to a later analysis, TCR association rates differed among HLA loci, with DRB1 alleles showing the most associated TCRs and HLA-C alleles showing the fewest. Because counts were too low, roughly 17 rarely observed V segments, including chromosome 9 orphons, were left out of the earlier analysis of a few hundred of the donors. The study gave a list of roughly 150 TCR beta chains associated with cytomegalovirus. Some IMGT-functional V segments, including TRBV6-2 and TRBV6-3, could not be distinguished by the 87-base-pair reads and were therefore excluded. Most TCR sequences were seen in very few donors, while some public TCRs were found in many individuals. It was suggested by the authors that the approach could potentially be generalized to other disease states and immunological phenotypes. Sequencing depth was assumed to be roughly uniform across donors in the presence/absence analyses, though that assumption may not hold. Several of the top co-occurrence clusters appeared to be linked to parvovirus B19, influenza, CMV and Epstein-Barr virus, according to a later analysis. In this cohort, only TCR beta chains were sequenced, and detectable features were limited by the absence of alpha or paired-chain data. A further reported finding was that TCR beta sequences accurately predicted the HLA-A and HLA-B alleles for most subjects in the first cohort. Correlated functional status among segregating V segments might be attributable to linkage disequilibrium, but an unknown experimental factor could not be ruled out. According to a later genetic analysis, donors in an Asian-associated ancestry cluster had fewer N-insertions in productive TCRs than the approximately 610-donor mean. A few of the identified cytomegalovirus-associated TCR beta chains were confirmed in vitro to be specific for cytomegalovirus antigens.

The sequence was collected from a middle-aged woman in good health and CMV-seropositive. The V and J segments used are TRBV7-2 and TRBJ2-3; a weak D assignment points to TRBD2 (7 bases agree). Sample: PBMCs. The DNA sequence follows: TGTGCCAGCAGCATGGGGGGGGGCGGGGTAGATACGCAGTATTTT. It codes for CASSMGGGGVDTQYF.